One and the same sample provided the 26 T cell receptor beta chains below, sequenced in a study of CD8 T cells in Susac syndrome (dated by TCRdb to the late 2010s). The library was produced with the immunoSEQ multiplex PCR assay. RNA was extracted using the RNeasy kit, and about 0.5 to 1 ug of the RNA was reverse transcribed with random hexamers. The raw public reads went through TCRdb reprocessing: fastp at Q25, MiXCR clone calling, in-frame beta chains kept. Each entry merges the rows of one CDR3 protein and shows their most common DNA and genes. This sample has 180,000 or so distinct CDR3 sequences in its table, and 85% to 95% of those were observed once. 0.095% to 0.12% of the sample goes to the ten largest clones. The sequencing input was CD4+ T cells from PBMCs. These receptors were obtained from a human donor in good health.

The chain links TRBV5-1 to TRBJ2-1; D is possibly TRBD2 (5 bases). Germline assignment: CDR1 SGHRS and CDR2 YFSETQ. The V and J ends lost 0 bases and 8 bases respectively, with 12 bases between them. The CDR3 runs 14 residues. CDR3 loop: CASSLEGSEDEQFF. CDR3 in DNA: TGCGCCAGCAGCTTGGAAGGGAGCGAGGATGAGCAGTTCTTC.

This chain uses TRBV18 with TRBJ2-1; D is uncertain. Germline V gene lookup returns CDR1 KGHSH and CDR2 LQKENI. V was clipped by 4 bases and J by 5 bases, with 9 bases between them. This CDR3 comprises 13 residues. Here the CDR3 reads CASSLRSDNEQFF. Written as DNA, the CDR3 is TGTGCCAGCTCACTGAGATCGGACAATGAGCAGTTCTTC.

The rearrangement links TRBV7-8 to TRBJ2-1; 9 nucleotides agree with TRBD1. After removal of 1 base from V and 7 bases from J, the junction contained 8 bases not matched to a gene. The germline V gene encodes CDR1 SGHVS and CDR2 FQNEAQ. The CDR3 has 16 amino acids. The CDR3 protein is CASSLVVGQGVNEQFF. CDR3 nucleotides: TGTGCCAGCAGCTTAGTGGTGGGACAGGGTGTGAATGAGCAGTTCTTC.

This chain links TRBV28 with TRBJ2-5, with 9 bases lining up with TRBD1. This CDR3 region has 15 residues. V lost 8 bases, J lost 5 bases, and 12 bases stayed unmatched. Germline V gene lookup returns CDR1 MDHEN and CDR2 SYDVKM. The CDR3 sequence: CASGNTGGAWETQYF. Here the CDR3 DNA reads TGTGCCAGCGGGAATACAGGGGGCGCGTGGGAGACCCAGTACTTC.

The rearrangement links TRBV2 to TRBJ2-2; a weak D match, TRBD2 (7 bases). Per the germline V gene, CDR1 is SNHLY and CDR2 is FYNNEI. The CDR3 sequence is 13 residues long. The V gene lost 6 bases and the J gene lost 6 bases, with 11 bases spanning the gap. The CDR3 loop reads CASSGGRSGELFF. The DNA for the CDR3 is TGTGCCAGCAGCGGGGGGCGATCCGGGGAGCTGTTTTTT.

J is TRBJ2-5 and V is TRBV20-1, with TRBD1 as a possible D gene (6 bases). V gave up 6 bases and J gave up 2 bases, with 7 bases separating them. The germline CDR1 and CDR2 sequences are DFQATT and SNEGSKA (reference sequence). The CDR3 runs to 11 residues. The CDR3 is CSAGTQETQYF. CDR3 in DNA: TGCAGTGCCGGGACACAAGAGACCCAGTACTTC.

This clonotype is a singleton in its sample. The V call is TRBV6-1, the J call TRBJ1-1, with D perhaps matching TRBD1 (6 bases). Germline-derived CDR1 and CDR2 are MNHNS and SASEGT. CDR3 length equals 16 residues. Trimming took off 6 bases at V and 1 base at J, with 18 bases between the two ends. The CDR3 loop is CASSQNPGAANTEAFF. CDR3 sequence (DNA): TGTGCCAGCAGCCAGAACCCAGGGGCGGCGAACACTGAAGCTTTCTTT.

The V and J genes are TRBV29-1 and TRBJ2-5, with a tentative D call TRBD2 (6 bases). The CDR3 consists of 15 residues. The germline gives CDR1 SQVTM, CDR2 ANQGSEA. Trimming removed 3 bases at V and 1 base at J, with 15 bases between. CDR3 loop: CSVDGPGRPQETQYF. CDR3 DNA sequence: TGCAGCGTTGACGGGCCAGGGAGGCCCCAAGAGACCCAGTACTTC.

The chain has TRBV14 and TRBJ1-6; D gene ambiguous. CDR1 is SGHDN, CDR2 FVKESK, per germline. The CDR3 contains 16 residues. Trimming shortened V by 3 bases and J by 0 bases, and 9 bases separated the two germline ends. The CDR3: CASSQDQSSYNSPLHF. CDR3 sequence (DNA): TGTGCCAGCAGCCAGGATCAAAGCTCCTATAATTCACCCCTCCACTTT.

This CDR3 reads CAWTPRELAGGLGTDTQYF. As DNA, the CDR3 is TGTGCCTGGACCCCCAGGGAACTAGCGGGAGGGCTCGGTACAGATACGCAGTATTTT. The V and J genes are TRBV30 and TRBJ2-3; 13 bases agree with TRBD2. In germline, CDR1 is GTSNPN, CDR2 SVGIG (reference sequence). Germline trimming cut 4 bases from V and 3 bases from J; bases unmatched to any gene: 16. The CDR3 is 19 amino acids.

The chain combines TRBV5-1 with TRBJ2-7; maybe TRBD2 (6 bases). The ends were cut back, 0 bases at V and 3 bases at J, with 10 bases in the middle. The germline gives CDR1 SGHRS, CDR2 YFSETQ. This CDR3 region has 14 residues. CDR3 sequence reads: CASSLAGDLYEQYV. The CDR3 coding sequence is TGCGCCAGCAGCTTGGCGGGGGACCTCTACGAGCAGTACGTC.

Note on this clonotype: The junction departs from germline at one end; a sequencing error may be responsible. The CDR3, as DNA: TGCGCCAGCACCTTGGCAGGGGGCGAGAGACAAGAGACCCAGTACTTC. It translates to CASTLAGGERQETQYF. This chain uses TRBV5-1 with TRBJ2-5; 8 bases are shared with TRBD1. CDR3 length: 16 amino acids. Germline CDR1 SGHRS, CDR2 YFSETQ.

The chain joins TRBV20-1 to TRBJ1-1; unclear D gene. The CDR3 is 11 residues long. The V gene lost 5 bases and the J gene lost 7 bases, with 11 bases spanning the gap. CDR1 DFQATT and CDR2 SNEGSKA come from the germline V gene (reference sequence). As DNA, the CDR3 is TGCAGTGCTGCTCCCCCCCGTGAAGCTTTCTTT. Translating it yields CSAAPPREAFF.

CDR3 loop: CASSPLGANSPLHF. The CDR3 bases are TGTGCCAGCAGCCCCCTGGGGGCGAATTCACCCCTCCACTTT. The gene calls are TRBV2 and TRBJ1-6; D is perhaps TRBD1 (6 bases). The CDR3 totals 14 residues. The V end lost 6 bases, the J end lost 7 bases, and 13 bases lay between the germline ends. Germline V gene lookup returns CDR1 SNHLY and CDR2 FYNNEI.

The rearrangement uses TRBV3-1 and TRBJ1-2; D not resolved. The germline V gene encodes CDR1 LGHDT and CDR2 YNNKEL (reference sequence). Trimming removed 3 bases at V and 4 bases at J, with 12 bases between. This CDR3 has 14 residues. CDR3 in DNA: TGTGCCAGCAGCCACTCGCACAAACTCTATGGCTACACCTTC. Residues: CASSHSHKLYGYTF.

The chain joins TRBV9 to TRBJ1-1; D gene unclear. Germline values: CDR1 SGDLS, CDR2 YYNGEE. V was shortened by 0 bases and J by 3 bases, with 6 bases between the two germline ends. The CDR3 has 13 amino acids. CDR3 nucleotides: TGTGCCAGCAGCGTAGGGCCGGACACTGAAGCTTTCTTT. This translates into CASSVGPDTEAFF.

The V call is TRBV12-3 or TRBV12-4, the J call TRBJ1-4; D remains ambiguous. The CDR3 contains 15 residues. Trimming cost V 5 bases and J 8 bases, with 18 bases left between them. Here the CDR3 reads CASSPGSLAGEKLFF. In nucleotides, the CDR3 is TGTGCCAGCAGTCCCGGGAGTTTAGCGGGAGAAAAACTGTTTTTT.

The chain has TRBV9 and TRBJ1-6; D remains ambiguous. With 3 bases removed from V and 6 bases from J, the gap between germline ends came to 10 bases. CDR3 length equals 14 residues. CDR1 and CDR2 from the germline V gene are SGDLS and YYNGEE. The CDR3 DNA follows: TGTGCCAGCAGCGCCGGGCCAGTTAATTCACCCCTCCACTTT. Its translation is CASSAGPVNSPLHF.

This chain uses TRBV3-1 with TRBJ1-3; D gene ambiguous. The CDR3 has 16 amino acids. The V end was cut by 3 bases, the J end by 2 bases, with 14 bases between. Germline assignment: CDR1 LGHDT and CDR2 YNNKEL (reference sequence). The CDR3, as DNA: TGTGCCAGCAGCCAGGGGTGGAAAGGCGCTGGAAACACCATATATTTT. It codes for CASSQGWKGAGNTIYF.

The chain links TRBV20-1 to TRBJ1-5, with D hard to call. V gave up 6 bases and J gave up 4 bases, with 13 bases separating them. The CDR3 extends over 13 amino acids. Germline assignment: CDR1 DFQATT and CDR2 SNEGSKA (reference sequence). For the CDR3, the DNA is TGCAGTGCGGACGACCAAGTTAATCAGCCCCAGCATTTT. Translated, it gives CSADDQVNQPQHF.

V usage is TRBV2 and J usage is TRBJ2-5; D not resolved. Trimming left V 4 bases short and J 7 bases short, with 4 bases between. From germline, CDR1 is SNHLY and CDR2 FYNNEI. The CDR3 runs to 10 residues. The CDR3 region is CASSVGTQYF. As DNA, the CDR3 is TGTGCCAGCAGTGTAGGGACCCAGTACTTC.

The chain combines TRBV29-1 with TRBJ2-7, with TRBD1 identical over 7 bases. Trimming removed 4 bases from V and 11 bases from J; junction bases left unmatched: 8. CDR1 and CDR2 from the germline V gene are SQVTM and ANQGSEA. This CDR3 is built from 11 residues. Here the CDR3 reads CSVGDQGEKYF. The CDR3 DNA follows: TGCAGCGTTGGGGACCAGGGGGAAAAGTACTTC.

DNA of the CDR3: TGTGCCAGTAGTGGGGACACACCGGGGGAGACCCAGTACTTC. The encoded protein is CASSGDTPGETQYF. The gene calls are TRBV19 and TRBJ2-5, with a possible D match to TRBD1 (6 bases). CDR1 is LNHDA, CDR2 SQIVND, per germline (reference sequence). The V end lost 5 bases, the J end lost 5 bases, and 15 bases lay between the germline ends. CDR3 length equals 14 residues. The full variable domain, with the rest looked up from reference TRBV19 and TRBJ2-5, is DGGITQSPKYLFRKEGQNVTLSCEQNLNHDAMYWYRQDPGQGLRLIYYSQIVNDFQKGDIAEGYSVSREKKESFPLTVTSAQKNPTAFYLCASSGDTPGETQYFGPGTRLLVL.

The rearrangement joins TRBV19 to TRBJ1-1; weak D call: TRBD1 (5 bases). The CDR3 has 14 residues. Trimming removed 1 base from V and 5 bases from J, with 11 bases in between. CDR1 is LNHDA and CDR2 is SQIVND in the germline V gene (reference sequence). The CDR3 coding sequence is TGTGCCAGTAGTATAGGGGACGGCTTGACTGAAGCTTTCTTT. Translation: CASSIGDGLTEAFF.

The V call is TRBV29-1, the J call TRBJ2-5; tentative D call: TRBD1 (6 bases). The CDR3 has 13 amino acids. Trimming pared 7 bases from V and 1 base from J, leaving 13 bases between. Germline loops: CDR1 SQVTM, CDR2 ANQGSEA. The CDR3 coding sequence is TGCAGCGGTACGGACAGTAGCCAAGAGACCCAGTACTTC. It yields the protein CSGTDSSQETQYF.

V is TRBV18 and J is TRBJ2-7, with D maybe TRBD1 (5 bases). Germline CDR1 is KGHSH and CDR2 is LQKENI. Trimming stripped 2 bases from V and 0 bases from J, with 8 bases between. This CDR3 spans 14 amino acids. The CDR3 here is CASSPRQNSYEQYV. The CDR3 nucleotides are TGTGCCAGCTCACCAAGACAGAACTCCTACGAGCAGTACGTC.